This T cell receptor beta chain was sequenced in a study of patients and donors after allogeneic stem cell transplantation. This clonotype occurred a few times. The V end was cut by 6 bases, the J end by 1 base, with 10 bases between. This CDR3 spans 14 amino acids. TCRdb re-analysed the RT-PCR reads in MiXCR, keeping a single row per CDR3 protein. The repertoire holds about a million distinct CDR3 sequences, approximately 18% seen once, with about 6% in the top ten. Sequencing was done on a sample of blood, either unsorted or a sorted T cell fraction (not recorded which). The chain uses TRBV12-3 or TRBV12-4 and TRBJ2-1; D perhaps matches TRBD1 (6 bases). The TCR comes from a human donor who was either an allogeneic HSCT recipient or a stem cell or donor lymphocyte infusion donor (not recorded which). It is not recorded whose cells these are; they may come from a transplant donor. The CDR3 reads CASRTRGSYNEQFF. As DNA, the CDR3 is TGTGCCAGCAGAACTAGGGGGTCCTACAATGAGCAGTTCTTC.